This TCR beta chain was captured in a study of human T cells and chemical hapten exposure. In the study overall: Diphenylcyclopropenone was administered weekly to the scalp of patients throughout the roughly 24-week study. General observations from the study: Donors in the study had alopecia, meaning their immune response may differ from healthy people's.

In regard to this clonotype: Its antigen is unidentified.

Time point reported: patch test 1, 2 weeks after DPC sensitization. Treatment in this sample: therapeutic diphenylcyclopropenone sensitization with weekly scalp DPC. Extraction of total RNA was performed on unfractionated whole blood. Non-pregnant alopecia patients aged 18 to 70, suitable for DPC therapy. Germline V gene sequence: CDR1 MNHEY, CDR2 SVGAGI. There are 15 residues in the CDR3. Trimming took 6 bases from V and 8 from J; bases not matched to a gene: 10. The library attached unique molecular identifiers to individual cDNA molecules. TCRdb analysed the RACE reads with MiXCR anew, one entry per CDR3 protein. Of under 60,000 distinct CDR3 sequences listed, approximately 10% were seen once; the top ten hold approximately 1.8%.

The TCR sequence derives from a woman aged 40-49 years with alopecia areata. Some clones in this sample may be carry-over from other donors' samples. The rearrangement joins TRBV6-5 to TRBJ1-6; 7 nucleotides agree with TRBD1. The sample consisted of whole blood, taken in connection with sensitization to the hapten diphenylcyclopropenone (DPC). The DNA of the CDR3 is TGTGCCAGCAGCCGACAGGGCATCGGGGATTCACCCCTCCACTTT. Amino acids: CASSRQGIGDSPLHF.